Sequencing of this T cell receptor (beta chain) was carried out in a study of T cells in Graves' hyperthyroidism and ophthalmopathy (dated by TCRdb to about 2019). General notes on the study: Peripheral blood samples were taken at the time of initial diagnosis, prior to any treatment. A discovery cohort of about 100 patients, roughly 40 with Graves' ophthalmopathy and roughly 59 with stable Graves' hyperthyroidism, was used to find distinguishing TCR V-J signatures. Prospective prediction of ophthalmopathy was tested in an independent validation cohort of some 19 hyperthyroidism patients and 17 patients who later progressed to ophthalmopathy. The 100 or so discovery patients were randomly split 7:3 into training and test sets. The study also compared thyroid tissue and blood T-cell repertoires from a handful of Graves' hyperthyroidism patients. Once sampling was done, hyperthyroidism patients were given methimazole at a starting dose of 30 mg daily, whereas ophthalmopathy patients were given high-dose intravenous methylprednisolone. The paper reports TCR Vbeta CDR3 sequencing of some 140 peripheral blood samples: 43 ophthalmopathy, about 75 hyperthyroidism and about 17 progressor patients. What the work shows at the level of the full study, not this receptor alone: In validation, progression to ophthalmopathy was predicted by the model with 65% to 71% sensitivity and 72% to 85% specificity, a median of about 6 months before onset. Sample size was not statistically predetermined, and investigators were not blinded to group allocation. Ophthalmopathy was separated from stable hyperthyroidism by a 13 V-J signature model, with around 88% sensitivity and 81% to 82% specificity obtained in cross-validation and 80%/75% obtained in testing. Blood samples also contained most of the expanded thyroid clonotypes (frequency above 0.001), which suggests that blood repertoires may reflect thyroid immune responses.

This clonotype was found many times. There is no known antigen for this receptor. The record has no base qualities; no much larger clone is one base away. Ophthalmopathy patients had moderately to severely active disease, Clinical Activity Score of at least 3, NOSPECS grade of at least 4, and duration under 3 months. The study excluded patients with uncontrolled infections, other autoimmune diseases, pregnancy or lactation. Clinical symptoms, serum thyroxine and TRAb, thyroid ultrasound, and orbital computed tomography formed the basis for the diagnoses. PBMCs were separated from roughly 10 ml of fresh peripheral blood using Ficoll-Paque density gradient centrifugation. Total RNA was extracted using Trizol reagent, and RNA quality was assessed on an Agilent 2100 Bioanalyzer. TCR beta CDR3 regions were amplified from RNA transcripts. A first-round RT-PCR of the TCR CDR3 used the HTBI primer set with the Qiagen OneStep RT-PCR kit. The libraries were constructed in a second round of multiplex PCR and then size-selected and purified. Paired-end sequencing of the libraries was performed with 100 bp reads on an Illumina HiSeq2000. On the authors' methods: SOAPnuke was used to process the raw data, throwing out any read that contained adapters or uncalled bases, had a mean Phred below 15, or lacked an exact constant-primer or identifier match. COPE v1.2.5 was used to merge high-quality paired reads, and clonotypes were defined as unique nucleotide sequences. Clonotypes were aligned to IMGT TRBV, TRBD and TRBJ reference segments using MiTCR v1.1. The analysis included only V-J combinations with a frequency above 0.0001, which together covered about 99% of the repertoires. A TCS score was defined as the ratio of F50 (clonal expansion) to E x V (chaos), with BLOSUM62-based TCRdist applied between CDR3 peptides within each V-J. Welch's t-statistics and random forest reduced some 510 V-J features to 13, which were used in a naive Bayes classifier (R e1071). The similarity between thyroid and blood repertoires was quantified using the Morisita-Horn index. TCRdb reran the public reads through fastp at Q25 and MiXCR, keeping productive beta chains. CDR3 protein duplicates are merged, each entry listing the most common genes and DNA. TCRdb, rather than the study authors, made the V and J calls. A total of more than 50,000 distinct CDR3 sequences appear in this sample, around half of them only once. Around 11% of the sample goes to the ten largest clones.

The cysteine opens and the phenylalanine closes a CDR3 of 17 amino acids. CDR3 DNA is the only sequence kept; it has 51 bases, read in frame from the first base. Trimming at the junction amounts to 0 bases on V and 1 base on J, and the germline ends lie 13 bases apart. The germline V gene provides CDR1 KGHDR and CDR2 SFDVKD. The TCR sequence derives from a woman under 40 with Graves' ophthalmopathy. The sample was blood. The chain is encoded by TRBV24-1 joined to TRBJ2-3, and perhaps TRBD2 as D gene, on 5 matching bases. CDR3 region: CATSDLLGVGGTDTQYF. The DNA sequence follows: TGTGCCACCAGTGATTTGCTCGGGGTGGGCGGCACAGATACGCAGTATTTT.